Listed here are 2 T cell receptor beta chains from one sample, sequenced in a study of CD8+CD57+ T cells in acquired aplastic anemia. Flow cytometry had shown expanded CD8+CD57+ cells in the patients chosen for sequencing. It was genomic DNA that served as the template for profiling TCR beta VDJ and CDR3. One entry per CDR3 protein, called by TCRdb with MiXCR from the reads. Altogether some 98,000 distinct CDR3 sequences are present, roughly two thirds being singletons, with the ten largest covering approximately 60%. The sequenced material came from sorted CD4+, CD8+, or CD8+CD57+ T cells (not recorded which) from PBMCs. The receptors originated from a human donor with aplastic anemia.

Written as DNA, the CDR3 is TGTGCCACCAGCAGAGAGGGCGGTGAGCAGTTCTTC. Encoded protein: CATSREGGEQFF. This rearrangement joins TRBV15 to TRBJ2-1; D is undetermined. The CDR3 has 12 residues. V gave up 0 bases and J gave up 9 bases, with 6 bases separating them. Germline lookup yields CDR1 LNHNV and CDR2 YYDKDF (reference sequence).

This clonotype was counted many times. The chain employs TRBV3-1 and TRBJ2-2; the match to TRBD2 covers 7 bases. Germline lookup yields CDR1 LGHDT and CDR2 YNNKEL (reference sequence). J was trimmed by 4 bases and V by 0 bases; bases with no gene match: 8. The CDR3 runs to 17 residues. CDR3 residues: CASSQDLASGFTGELFF. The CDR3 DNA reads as TGTGCCAGCAGCCAAGATCTGGCTAGCGGATTCACCGGGGAGCTGTTTTTT. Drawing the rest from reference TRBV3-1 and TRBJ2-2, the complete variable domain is DTAVSQTPKYLVTQMGNDKSIKCEQNLGHDTMYWYKQDSKKFLKIMFSYNNKELIINETVPNRFSPKSPDKAHLNLHINSLELGDSAVYFCASSQDLASGFTGELFFGEGSRLTVL.